The 21 T cell receptor beta chains presented below share a single source sample, sequenced in a study of shared clonotypes between healthy human individuals. Libraries were prepared by immunoSEQ multiplex PCR; TCRdb keeps only in-frame clonotypes and omits some of them. In the table there are some 800,000 clones, 80% to 95% of which are singletons. CD45RO negativity and positive selection for CCR7 defined naive CD8 cells, a population that excluded terminally differentiated effector memory CD45RA+ cells. The sequenced sample was naive CD8+ T cells sorted from blood. The receptors were gathered from a man in his thirties or forties in good health.

This clone was picked up one time. This chain uses TRBV11-2 with TRBJ2-2; D is ambiguous. The V and J ends lost 2 bases and 4 bases respectively, with 11 bases between them. Germline CDR1 and CDR2: SGHAT and FQNNGV. The CDR3 runs to 15 residues. CDR3 nucleotide sequence: TGTGCCAGCAGCTTACCGTATGACACCACCGGGGAGCTGTTTTTT. It translates to CASSLPYDTTGELFF.

The chain couples TRBV6-1 to TRBJ2-3, with 16 bases lining up with TRBD2. V gave up 2 bases and J gave up 7 bases; unmatched junction bases: 6. Germline V lookup: CDR1 MNHNS, CDR2 SASEGT. The length of the CDR3 is 17 residues. The CDR3 protein is CASSEYPGLAGGYTQYF. Here the CDR3 DNA reads TGTGCCAGCAGTGAATACCCGGGACTAGCGGGAGGGTATACGCAGTATTTT.

The chain recombines TRBV14 with TRBJ2-3, with TRBD2 as a possible D gene (6 bases). Germline V gives CDR1 SGHDN, CDR2 FVKESK. V was trimmed by 6 bases and J by 1 base, leaving 26 bases between them. The CDR3 is 19 amino acids. CDR3 bases: TGTGCCAGCAGTCCACCCGGGACCATCCGGGAGTGGGGCACAGATACGCAGTATTTT. Translation gives CASSPPGTIREWGTDTQYF. Using reference TRBV14 and TRBJ2-3 for the parts outside the CDR3, the full variable domain is EAGVTQFPSHSVIEKGQTVTLRCDPISGHDNLYWYRRVMGKEIKFLLHFVKESKQDESGMPNNRFLAERTGGTYSTLKVQPAELEDSGVYFCASSPPGTIREWGTDTQYFGPGTRLTVL.

V and J are TRBV6-5 and TRBJ1-2; D is perhaps TRBD1 (6 bases). Germline lookup yields CDR1 MNHEY and CDR2 SVGAGI. CDR3 length: 15 amino acids. Trimming took off 0 bases at V and 8 bases at J, with 16 bases between the two ends. Written as DNA, the CDR3 is TGTGCCAGCAGTTACTCGCAGGGGCGCGGGGGAGGCTACACCTTC. Its protein product is CASSYSQGRGGGYTF.

This rearrangement joins TRBV27 to TRBJ2-7, with unresolved D. Trimming took 3 bases from V and 2 from J, leaving 14 bases between them. Germline V gives CDR1 MNHEY, CDR2 SMNVEV (reference sequence). This CDR3 comprises 15 residues. CDR3 in DNA: TGTGCCAGCAGTTTTGGGTTAAGCCCGCCCTACGAGCAGTACTTC. Protein product: CASSFGLSPPYEQYF.

V and J are TRBV5-6 and TRBJ2-7, with D tentatively TRBD1 or TRBD2 (5 bases each). CDR3 length: 14 amino acids. V was trimmed by 6 bases and J by 5 bases, leaving 18 bases between them. Germline V gives CDR1 SGHDT, CDR2 YYEEEE. CDR3 residues: CASTPGPRGHEQYF. The CDR3 bases are TGTGCCAGCACCCCGGGACCGAGGGGACACGAGCAGTACTTC.

The J gene is TRBJ1-2, the V gene TRBV7-2; D unresolved. The ends were cut back, 5 bases at V and 3 bases at J, with 16 bases in the middle. Germline-derived CDR1 and CDR2 are SGHTA and FQGNSA. The CDR3 runs 15 residues. As DNA, the CDR3 is TGTGCCAGCAGCCCGCCGCGAGAAGGGCACTATGGCTACACCTTC. It specifies CASSPPREGHYGYTF. The variable domain in full, with the rest retrieved from reference TRBV7-2 and TRBJ1-2, is GAGVSQSPSNKVTEKGKDVELRCDPISGHTALYWYRQSLGQGLEFLIYFQGNSAPDKSGLPSDRFSAERTGGSVSTLTIQRTQQEDSAVYLCASSPPREGHYGYTFGSGTRLTVV.

V gene TRBV7-9 combines with J gene TRBJ2-7; 7 bases align to TRBD1. Trimming cost V 4 bases and J 3 bases; bases outside gene matches: 6. The length of the CDR3 is 14 residues. Germline values: CDR1 SEHNR, CDR2 FQNEAQ (reference sequence). DNA of the CDR3: TGTGCCAGCAGCTCCGACAGGGCGAACTACGAGCAGTACTTC. This sequence encodes CASSSDRANYEQYF.

The chain links TRBV23-1 to TRBJ2-7; tentatively, D is TRBD1 (7 bases). TRBV23-1 has ORF status, its function being uncertain. Trimming cost V 4 bases and J 2 bases, with 21 bases left between them. The CDR3 has 17 amino acids. The CDR3 sequence is CASSPFGAGTAAYEQYF. CDR3 nucleotides: TGCGCCAGCAGTCCATTCGGGGCGGGGACAGCGGCCTACGAGCAGTACTTC.

The chain links TRBV9 to TRBJ2-1, with a weak D call TRBD2 (6 bases). The germline V gene encodes CDR1 SGDLS and CDR2 YYNGEE. This CDR3 region has 15 residues. V lost 1 base and J 3 bases, leaving 11 bases between the germline ends. This CDR3 reads CASSVTGRNYNEQFF. The CDR3, as DNA: TGTGCCAGCAGCGTAACCGGGAGAAACTACAATGAGCAGTTCTTC.

The chain employs TRBV7-2 and TRBJ2-1; perhaps TRBD2 as D (5 bases). V lost 1 base and J lost 9, with 16 bases in between. CDR3 length: 15 residues. Germline loops: CDR1 SGHTA, CDR2 FQGNSA. DNA of the CDR3: TGTGCCAGCAGCTTAGGCTTCTCTTCAGGAGGTGAGCAGTTCTTC. This codes for CASSLGFSSGGEQFF.

The chain joins TRBV18 to TRBJ2-5; 7 positions agree with TRBD1. The V segment lost 0 bases and the J segment 0 bases; nucleotides outside the gene matches: 1. CDR3 length: 15 amino acids. CDR1 and CDR2 from the germline V gene are KGHSH and LQKENI. In DNA, the CDR3 is TGTGCCAGCTCACCACCGGGACAGCACCAAGAGACCCAGTACTTC. It is translated as CASSPPGQHQETQYF. Full variable domain (outside the CDR3, taken from reference TRBV18 and TRBJ2-5): NAGVMQNPRHLVRRRGQEARLRCSPMKGHSHVYWYRQLPEEGLKFMVYLQKENIIDESGMPKERFSAEFPKEGPSILRIQQVVRGDSAAYFCASSPPGQHQETQYFGPGTRLLVL.

The CDR3 DNA sequence: TGTGCCAGCAGCTCTCGAGAAACCGAGGGGAAAGAGACCCAGTACTTC. This encodes CASSSRETEGKETQYF. The chain has TRBV7-2 and TRBJ2-5; perhaps D is TRBD1 or TRBD2 (5 bases each). V gave up 4 bases and J gave up 3 bases, with 18 bases separating them. CDR1 is SGHTA, CDR2 FQGNSA, per germline. This CDR3 comprises 16 residues.

This clone has a single count. The chain links TRBV2 to TRBJ2-4; 12 bases map to TRBD2. J was trimmed by 6 bases and V by 2 bases; bases with no gene match: 5. The germline CDR1 and CDR2 sequences are SNHLY and FYNNEI. The CDR3 consists of 16 residues. CDR3 coding DNA: TGTGCCAGCAGTGAAAGCGGGGGACTAGCGGGAAACATTCAGTACTTC. Protein: CASSESGGLAGNIQYF.

The V gene is TRBV29-1, the J gene TRBJ2-1; D possibly corresponds to TRBD2 (6 bases). The CDR3 covers 15 residues. Trimming took 4 bases from V and 2 from J, leaving 15 bases between them. The germline CDR1 and CDR2 sequences are SQVTM and ANQGSEA. The DNA of the CDR3 is TGCAGCGTTGCCCCTGCGGGGCCTACCTACAATGAGCAGTTCTTC. Translated, it gives CSVAPAGPTYNEQFF.

The chain joins TRBV7-9 to TRBJ2-7, with D possibly being TRBD1 (6 bases). V lost 5 bases to trimming and J lost 5 bases, with 22 bases between them. Germline CDR1 is SEHNR and CDR2 is FQNEAQ (reference sequence). This CDR3 comprises 16 residues. The CDR3 region is CASSGTHRAIRNEQYF. CDR3 nucleotides: TGTGCCAGCAGCGGCACGCACAGGGCCATTAGGAACGAGCAGTACTTC.

The chain is built from TRBV9 and TRBJ2-1; 9 bases map to TRBD1. From germline, CDR1 is SGDLS and CDR2 YYNGEE. V trimming: 6 bases; J trimming: 7 bases; junction bases outside the gene matches: 8. The CDR3 length is 14 residues. The CDR3 nucleotides read TGTGCCAGCAACCCGGGACAGGGCAGGAATGAGCAGTTCTTC. This sequence encodes CASNPGQGRNEQFF.

Worth noting for this clone: Other DNA sequences in this specimen translate into the identical CDR3. The rearrangement uses TRBV7-9 and TRBJ2-7; no definite D call. The CDR3 sequence is 11 residues long. Germline assignment: CDR1 SEHNR and CDR2 FQNEAQ (reference sequence). Trimming pared 1 base from V and 7 bases from J, leaving 5 bases between. CDR3 residues: CASSLGAEQYF. CDR3 DNA sequence: TGTGCCAGCAGCTTAGGAGCGGAGCAGTACTTC.

This clone was counted a single time. The sample contains more than one DNA sequence encoding this CDR3. V and J are TRBV9 and TRBJ2-7; 8 positions agree with TRBD2. The V gene end was trimmed by 0 bases and the J gene end by 0 bases; junction bases not matched to a gene: 5. From germline, CDR1 is SGDLS and CDR2 YYNGEE. The CDR3 is 16 amino acids. The CDR3: CASSVGGLAGSYEQYF. CDR3 nucleotide sequence: TGTGCCAGCAGCGTAGGCGGACTAGCCGGCTCCTACGAGCAGTACTTC.

The rearrangement joins TRBV27 to TRBJ2-6, with D possibly TRBD1 on 6 matching bases. The CDR3 is made up of 16 amino acids. Germline loops: CDR1 MNHEY, CDR2 SMNVEV (reference sequence). The germline V and J ends were trimmed by 5 bases and 0 bases, with 11 bases remaining between them. The CDR3 bases are TGTGCCAGCAGTACAGGGACCACCTCTGGGGCCAACGTCCTGACTTTC. Translation gives CASSTGTTSGANVLTF.

The V and J genes are TRBV9 and TRBJ2-7, with 11 bases identical to TRBD2. The CDR3 sequence is 14 residues long. Germline-derived CDR1 and CDR2 are SGDLS and YYNGEE. V shed 3 bases and J 4 bases; nucleotides not matched to a gene: 3. The CDR3 DNA sequence: TGTGCCAGCAGCGGACCTAGCGGGAGGTACGAGCAGTACTTC. Translation: CASSGPSGRYEQYF. The whole variable domain, filled in from reference TRBV9 and TRBJ2-7, reads DSGVTQTPKHLITATGQRVTLRCSPRSGDLSVYWYQQSLDQGLQFLIQYYNGEERAKGNILERFSAQQFPDLHSELNLSSLELGDSALYFCASSGPSGRYEQYFGPGTRLTVT.